These T cell receptor beta chains were read from a single sample in a study of T-cell reconstitution after alpha-beta-depleted transplantation in children. From the PCR reads, TCRdb called clonotypes with MiXCR, one entry per CDR3 protein. The sample has about 480,000 distinct CDR3 sequences; under 15% are singletons. The sequencing used PBMCs from the stem cell graft donor, collected from the stem cell graft. The receptors derive from a human donor who donated a stem cell graft to a child with combined immunodeficiency. Each CDR3 is given with its conserved first and last residue. D genes are given only for firm matches. Clone sizes are given selectively: once, few, many, or a class where the clone is expanded.

TRBV27	TRBJ2-5	NA	few	TGTGCCAGCAGTTTCGGGCCCCAGGGCGAGACCCAGTACTTC	CASSFGPQGETQYF
TRBV7-9	TRBJ2-1	NA	few	TGTGCCAGCAGCTTAGTTCCGGGCAGCCTTACCTACAATGAGCAGTTCTTC	CASSLVPGSLTYNEQFF
TRBV25-1	TRBJ2-5	TRBD2	NA	TGTGCCAGCAGGAGAAGCGGGGGGTCACAAGAGACCCAGTACTTC	CASRRSGGSQETQYF
TRBV2	TRBJ2-3	NA	few	TGTGCCAGCAGTGAACCTCCCCGGGTCACTAGCACAGATACGCAGTATTTT	CASSEPPRVTSTDTQYF
TRBV4-2	TRBJ1-6	TRBD1	NA	TGTGCCAGCAGCCAACAGGGACAGCTCTCCTATAATTCACCCCTCCACTTT	CASSQQGQLSYNSPLHF
TRBV24-1	TRBJ2-1	NA	few	TGTGCCACCGGGGTAGCGGACTACAATGAGCAGTTCTTC	CATGVADYNEQFF
TRBV11-3	TRBJ2-1	NA	few	TGTGCCAGCAGCTTCCATCTAACTGAGCAGTTCTTC	CASSFHLTEQFF
TRBV7-2	TRBJ1-3	NA	few	TGTGCCAGCAGTTTGGGGACCCTAGTCTTTGGAAACACCATATATTTT	CASSLGTLVFGNTIYF
TRBV5-1	TRBJ1-1	NA	few	TGCGCCAGCAGCTTGGCGGGGTCGGGGTCTGAAGCTTTCTTT	CASSLAGSGSEAFF
TRBV7-9	TRBJ2-7	TRBD1	once	TGTGCCAGCAGCTCGCTCCAGGGGGCAGACTCCTACGAGCAGTACTTC	CASSSLQGADSYEQYF
TRBV7-9	TRBJ1-6	TRBD1	few	TGTGCCAGCAGTGATGCAGGACAGGATAATTCACCCCTCCACTTT	CASSDAGQDNSPLHF
TRBV7-8	TRBJ2-7	TRBD2	NA	TGTGCCAGCAGCTTAGAGGCGGGAGCTGGTGAGCAGTACTTC	CASSLEAGAGEQYF
TRBV4-3	TRBJ2-1	NA	many	TGCGCCAGCAGCCAAGTTAGAACAGGAGGGCGGGCGGCCCCAAGGGCTGAGCAGTTCTTC	CASSQVRTGGRAAPRAEQFF
TRBV19	TRBJ2-7	NA	few	TGTGCCAGTAGTATGGGGCTCCCCCACGAGCAGTACTTC	CASSMGLPHEQYF
TRBV12-3/TRBV12-4	TRBJ2-1	NA	NA	TGTGCCAGCAGTTTCGGGAACTACAATGAGCAGTTCTTC	CASSFGNYNEQFF
TRBV2	TRBJ2-7	TRBD2	NA	TGTGCCAGCAGTGTGGAGCCCGCAGGGAGGGACGAGCAGTACTTC	CASSVEPAGRDEQYF
TRBV12-3/TRBV12-4	TRBJ2-3	NA	NA	TGTGCCAGCGGGGATTCTATCACAGATACGCAGTATTTT	CASGDSITDTQYF
TRBV2	TRBJ1-1	NA	NA	TGTGCCAGCAGTCACGACACTGAAGCTTTCTTT	CASSHDTEAFF
TRBV11-3	TRBJ2-1	TRBD2	few	TGTGCCAGCAGCTTTAGCGGGAGGGGGTATGAGCAGTTCTTC	CASSFSGRGYEQFF
TRBV5-6	TRBJ1-5	NA	few	TGTGCCAGCAGTTCCTGGCGGGCATCCTATAGCAATCAGCCCCAGCATTTT	CASSSWRASYSNQPQHF
TRBV6-4	TRBJ2-1	NA	few	TGTGCCAACCCCAATCGGGGGGCCGATGAGCAGTTCTTC	CANPNRGADEQFF
TRBV6-2/TRBV6-3	TRBJ1-1	TRBD1	NA	TGTGCCAGCAGTTACTCGAACAGGGGGAGTAGCATGAACACTGAAGCTTTCTTT	CASSYSNRGSSMNTEAFF
TRBV20-1	TRBJ2-1	TRBD2	NA	TGCAGTGCTAGACCCACTCATAGCGGGAGGTTTAGTTACAATGAGCAGTTCTTC	CSARPTHSGRFSYNEQFF
TRBV20-1	TRBJ2-2	NA	few	TGCAGTGCTAGAGATCATGGACAGTCGCTTATCACCGGGGAGCTGTTTTTT	CSARDHGQSLITGELFF
TRBV18	TRBJ1-5	NA	few	TGTGCCAGCTCACCAGTCCGGGGCGTTGGCAATCAGCCCCAGCATTTT	CASSPVRGVGNQPQHF